The 26 T cell receptor beta chains below all came from one sample that was sequenced in a study of blood T cell repertoires in COVID-19. Profiled with immunoSEQ multiplex PCR; TCRdb holds only in-frame clones, not every one. The profile shows under 200,000 clones, around four fifths of them singletons. Sequencing used peripheral blood. The source of these receptors is a man in his 60s with COVID-19, enrolled during active disease.

V usage is TRBV7-2 and J usage is TRBJ2-1, with 8 positions matching TRBD2. This CDR3 has 16 residues. Germline-derived CDR1 and CDR2 are SGHTA and FQGNSA. With V trimmed by 1 base and J by 7 bases, 9 bases remained unmatched. CDR3 amino acids: CASSLVGAGGGNEQFF. The CDR3 nucleotides read TGTGCCAGCAGCTTAGTCGGGGCGGGAGGTGGGAATGAGCAGTTCTTC.

The genes are TRBV12-5 and TRBJ2-3; 7 nucleotides line up with TRBD1. Germline V gene sequence: CDR1 LGHNT, CDR2 FRNRAP. The CDR3 totals 13 residues. V lost 7 bases and J lost 2; bases outside the gene matches: 3. In nucleotides, the CDR3 is TGTGCTAGTGAAAGGGGGCACACAGATACGCAGTATTTT. It is translated as CASERGHTDTQYF.

This clone was seen a handful of times. In DNA form, the CDR3 reads TGTGCCAGCTCACCACCTACAGGGAATGAGCAGTTCTTC. Protein sequence: CASSPPTGNEQFF. The chain joins TRBV18 to TRBJ2-1, with D possibly being TRBD1 (6 bases). This CDR3 comprises 13 residues. Looked up from germline, CDR1 is KGHSH and CDR2 is LQKENI. The germline V and J ends were trimmed by 0 bases and 7 bases, with 7 bases remaining between them.

In this sample, this clone turned up once. The gene calls are TRBV5-1 and TRBJ1-1; 8 positions match TRBD1. Per the germline V gene, CDR1 is SGHRS and CDR2 is YFSETQ. V was pared by 0 bases and J by 5 bases, with 3 bases of the junction left unmatched. CDR3 length: 14 amino acids. The CDR3 nucleotides are TGCGCCAGCAGCTTGGAAGGACAGGGAACTGAAGCTTTCTTT. As protein: CASSLEGQGTEAFF.

The chain couples TRBV12-3 or TRBV12-4 to TRBJ1-2; 7 bases line up with TRBD1. CDR3 length equals 13 residues. V lost 6 bases to trimming and J lost 1 base; unmatched junction nucleotides: 2. CDR3 protein: CASSDRVNYGYTF. The CDR3 DNA reads as TGTGCCAGCAGCGACAGGGTTAACTATGGCTACACCTTC.

The chain couples TRBV9 to TRBJ2-3, with a possible D match to TRBD1 (5 bases). The CDR3 is 15 amino acids. Germline V gene lookup returns CDR1 SGDLS and CDR2 YYNGEE. V shed 4 bases and J shed 1 base, with 13 bases lying between them. This CDR3 is CASSPRWGGTDTQYF. The CDR3 nucleotides are TGTGCCAGCAGCCCTCGCTGGGGCGGCACAGATACGCAGTATTTT.

The chain employs TRBV6-5 and TRBJ2-4; D is ambiguous. Germline V gives CDR1 MNHEY, CDR2 SVGAGI. V lost 7 bases and J 6 bases, leaving 16 bases between the germline ends. CDR3 length equals 14 residues. CDR3 in DNA: TGTGCCAGCACCTCTCCCGCGGCCTCAAACATTCAGTACTTC. This sequence encodes CASTSPAASNIQYF.

The J gene is TRBJ2-7, the V gene TRBV15; D unclear. Germline assignment: CDR1 LNHNV and CDR2 YYDKDF (reference sequence). Trimming stripped 0 bases from V and 3 bases from J, with 6 bases between. The CDR3 spans 13 residues. The CDR3 region is CATSRDQLYEQYF. For the CDR3, the DNA is TGTGCCACCAGCAGAGATCAACTCTACGAGCAGTACTTC.

CDR3 nucleotides: TGTGCCAGCAGGAGGGCCTCCTCCTACGAGCAGTACTTC. Translating it yields CASRRASSYEQYF. The gene calls are TRBV6-5 and TRBJ2-7; TRBD2 is a possible D gene (5 bases). Trimming took off 6 bases at V and 0 bases at J, with 9 bases between the two ends. The CDR3 is made up of 13 amino acids. Germline values: CDR1 MNHEY, CDR2 SVGAGI.

This clone has a single count. The genes are TRBV6-2 or TRBV6-3 and TRBJ1-2; tentative D call: TRBD1 (5 bases). The germline CDR1 and CDR2 sequences are MNHEY and SVGEGT. CDR3 length: 15 residues. The germline V and J ends were trimmed by 2 bases and 3 bases, with 13 bases remaining between them. In nucleotides, the CDR3 is TGTGCCAGCAGTTACGACGCGGGACGGGACTATGGCTACACCTTC. Its translation: CASSYDAGRDYGYTF.

The chain carries TRBV5-1 and TRBJ1-2; D unclear. Germline CDR1 is SGHRS and CDR2 is YFSETQ. This CDR3 has 13 residues. V shed 0 bases and J shed 6 bases, with 9 bases lying between them. CDR3 bases: TGCGCCAGCAGCTTGGCGGCAGGTGATGGCTACACCTTC. It translates to CASSLAAGDGYTF.

The chain is built from TRBV10-3 and TRBJ1-2; TRBD1 matches at 7 bases. The CDR3 has 13 residues. Germline-derived CDR1 and CDR2 are ENHRY and SYGVKD. Trimming took 10 bases from V and 4 from J; bases not matched to a gene: 9. The chain's CDR3 is CATSTGMGYGYTF. CDR3 bases: TGTGCCACCTCGACAGGGATGGGCTATGGCTACACCTTC.

Turning to this clone: Other DNA sequences of this sample code for an identical CDR3. The CDR3 DNA follows: TGTGCCAGCACCCCTAGCACAGATACGCAGTATTTT. Its translation: CASTPSTDTQYF. The rearrangement joins TRBV11-2 to TRBJ2-3, with D uncertain. This CDR3 region has 12 residues. The V gene's germline CDR1 is SGHAT and CDR2 FQNNGV. V gave up 7 bases and J gave up 0 bases, with 5 bases separating them.

The rearrangement uses TRBV19 and TRBJ1-6; 8 bases fit TRBD1. The germline gives CDR1 LNHDA, CDR2 SQIVND (reference sequence). The CDR3 runs 15 residues. Trimming cost V 4 bases and J 10 bases; bases outside gene matches: 9. In nucleotides, the CDR3 is TGTGCCAGTAGTAGAGGTGGACAGGGACGATCACCCCTCCACTTT. Its protein product is CASSRGGQGRSPLHF.

Of note for this clone: At one end, the junction sequence differs from germline, possibly due to a read error. The rearrangement uses TRBV18 and TRBJ1-1; weak D call: TRBD1 (5 bases). CDR1 is KGHSH and CDR2 is LQKENI in the germline V gene. This CDR3 comprises 15 residues. CDR3 sequence reads: CASSPPGQLKTEAFF. DNA for the CDR3: TGTGCCAGCTCACCACCGGGGCAGTTGAAGACTGAAGCTTTCTTT.

J is TRBJ1-2 and V is TRBV19, with 8 bases that match TRBD1. Unmatched junction bases numbered 10, after V lost 5 bases and J lost 8 bases. The CDR3 runs 14 residues. Germline CDR1 LNHDA, CDR2 SQIVND (reference sequence). The CDR3 DNA reads as TGTGCCAGTAGTCCTGACAGGGGTCTGGAGGGCTACACCTTC. Translating it yields CASSPDRGLEGYTF.

This chain connects TRBV14 to TRBJ1-2; D is undetermined. With 4 bases removed from V and 2 bases from J, the gap between germline ends came to 5 bases. The CDR3 has 12 amino acids. CDR1 SGHDN and CDR2 FVKESK come from the germline V gene. The CDR3 is CASSPGNYGYTF. CDR3 coding DNA: TGTGCCAGCAGCCCGGGGAACTATGGCTACACCTTC.

The chain uses TRBV6-5 and TRBJ1-5; 7 nucleotides agree with TRBD1. Germline trimming cut 7 bases from V and 4 bases from J; bases unmatched to any gene: 4. The CDR3 is 13 residues long. Germline V CDR1 and CDR2: MNHEY, SVGAGI. The CDR3 here is CASKLRGNQPQHF. The CDR3 region has the DNA TGTGCCAGCAAGCTCAGGGGGAATCAGCCCCAGCATTTT.

The chain uses TRBV18 and TRBJ1-3; D is possibly TRBD1 (5 bases). Germline values: CDR1 KGHSH, CDR2 LQKENI. CDR3 size: 14 residues. V was pared by 3 bases and J by 2 bases, with 8 bases between. This chain's CDR3 is CASSPLRAGNTIYF. CDR3 DNA sequence: TGTGCCAGCTCACCCCTCAGGGCTGGAAACACCATATATTTT.

J is TRBJ2-5 and V is TRBV5-1; 9 bases match TRBD1. CDR3 length: 15 residues. V lost 0 bases and J lost 2; bases outside the gene matches: 2. CDR1 is SGHRS and CDR2 is YFSETQ in the germline V gene. The CDR3 DNA reads TGCGCCAGCAGCTTGGGGGACAGGGCTCAAGAGACCCAGTACTTC. Translated: CASSLGDRAQETQYF.

This clone came up once. The J gene is TRBJ1-4, the V gene TRBV4-1; D not resolved. V lost 1 base, J lost 8 bases, and 14 bases lay in between. CDR1 is MGHRA, CDR2 YSYEKL, per germline. The CDR3 has 15 amino acids. The DNA for the CDR3 is TGCGCCAGCAGCCAAGTACCCGGGTCTGGCGAAAAACTGTTTTTT. This translates into CASSQVPGSGEKLFF.

The chain uses TRBV13 and TRBJ1-1; D is unresolved. The CDR3 has 11 residues. Looked up from germline, CDR1 is PRHDT and CDR2 is FYEKMQ (reference sequence). V dropped 2 bases and J dropped 6 bases, with 4 bases sitting between them. This chain's CDR3 is CASSLSAEAFF. In DNA form, the CDR3 reads TGTGCCAGCAGCTTATCGGCTGAAGCTTTCTTT.

V usage is TRBV12-3 or TRBV12-4 and J usage is TRBJ2-7, with D perhaps matching TRBD1 (5 bases). The CDR3 is made up of 11 amino acids. Trimming removed 1 base at V and 7 bases at J, with 5 bases between. The CDR3 DNA sequence: TGTGCCAGCAGTTTAGGACAGGAGCAGTACTTC. Protein: CASSLGQEQYF.

The chain uses TRBV28 and TRBJ2-3, with D possibly TRBD2 on 6 matching bases. The CDR3 is 16 amino acids. Trimming took off 5 bases at V and 0 bases at J, with 15 bases between the two ends. Per germline, CDR1 MDHEN and CDR2 SYDVKM. The CDR3 spells CASSPLGGFSTDTQYF. CDR3 nucleotide sequence: TGTGCCAGCAGTCCCCTGGGGGGATTTAGCACAGATACGCAGTATTTT.

This chain links TRBV30 with TRBJ2-7; weak D call: TRBD1 (5 bases). Germline CDR1 and CDR2: GTSNPN and SVGIG (reference sequence). This CDR3 has 11 amino acids. The V gene lost 2 bases and the J gene lost 7 bases, with 9 bases spanning the gap. CDR3 DNA: TGTGCCTGGAGTCCAGGGTGGGAGCAGTACTTC. Translating gives CAWSPGWEQYF. Combining the CDR3 with reference TRBV30 and TRBJ2-7 gives the whole variable domain SQTIHQWPATLVQPVGSPLSLECTVEGTSNPNLYWYRQAAGRGLQLLFYSVGIGQISSEVPQNLSASRPQDRQFILSSKKLLLSDSGFYLCAWSPGWEQYFGPGTRLTVT.

The rearrangement joins TRBV10-3 to TRBJ1-2; D gene unclear. Trimming stripped 4 bases from V and 3 bases from J, with 12 bases between. The CDR3 consists of 14 residues. Per the germline V gene, CDR1 is ENHRY and CDR2 is SYGVKD. This CDR3 reads CAISASGKDYGYTF. The CDR3 DNA follows: TGTGCCATCAGTGCCTCGGGTAAAGACTATGGCTACACCTTC.